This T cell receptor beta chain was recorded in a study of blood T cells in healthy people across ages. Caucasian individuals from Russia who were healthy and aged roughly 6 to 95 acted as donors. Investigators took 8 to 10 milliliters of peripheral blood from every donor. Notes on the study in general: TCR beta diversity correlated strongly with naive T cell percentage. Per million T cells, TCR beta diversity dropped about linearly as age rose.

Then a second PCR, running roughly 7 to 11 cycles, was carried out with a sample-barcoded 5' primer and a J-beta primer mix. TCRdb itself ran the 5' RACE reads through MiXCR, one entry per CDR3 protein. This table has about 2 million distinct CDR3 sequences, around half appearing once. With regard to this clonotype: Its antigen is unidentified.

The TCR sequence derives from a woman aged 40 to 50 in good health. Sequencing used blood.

The CDR3 reads CASSQQRTGPHYEQYF. The CDR3 DNA reads as TGTGCCAGCAGCCAACAACGGACAGGCCCCCACTACGAGCAGTACTTC. This chain uses TRBV3-1 with TRBJ2-7; 7 bases map to TRBD1. The junction had 10 bases not matched to a gene; V was cut back by 2 bases and J by 3 bases. CDR1 LGHDT and CDR2 YNNKEL come from the germline V gene (reference sequence). The CDR3 loop spans 16 amino acids.